These T cell receptor beta chains were read from a single sample in a study of blood T cell repertoires in COVID-19. Sequencing was performed with immunoSEQ multiplex PCR; in TCRdb, only in-frame clones are kept and a portion is missing. The sample has around 94,000 clones, 65% to 85% seen once. The sequencing sample was made of peripheral blood. The receptors shown here come from a man aged 60 to 75 with acute or convalescent COVID-19. The CDR3 runs from the conserved cysteine through the conserved F or W. The D gene is left open where the match is weak. Part of the rows lack a size; the others show once, few, many or a class for expanded clones.

clone size: NA
V gene: TRBV3-1/TRBV3-2
J gene: TRBJ2-3
D gene: TRBD2
CDR3 protein: CASSQGSRGGLTDTQYF
CDR3 DNA: TGTGCCAGCAGCCAAGGTTCGCGGGGGGGTTTGACAGATACGCAGTATTTT

clone size: NA
V gene: TRBV24-1
J gene: TRBJ2-3
D gene: NA
CDR3 protein: CATSDPSTDTQYF
CDR3 DNA: TGTGCCACCAGTGATCCGTCCACAGATACGCAGTATTTT

clone size: NA
V gene: TRBV3-1/TRBV3-2
J gene: TRBJ1-3
D gene: NA
CDR3 protein: CASSQDSRSGNTIYF
CDR3 DNA: TGTGCCAGCAGCCAAGACAGTCGCTCTGGAAACACCATATATTTT

clone size: NA
V gene: TRBV27
J gene: TRBJ2-7
D gene: NA
CDR3 protein: CASSSLGGRSYEQYF
CDR3 DNA: TGTGCCAGCAGTTCTCTGGGGGGACGCTCCTACGAGCAGTACTTC

clone size: once
V gene: TRBV9
J gene: TRBJ2-7
D gene: TRBD1
CDR3 protein: CASSPSSGGPYEQYF
CDR3 DNA: TGTGCCAGCAGTCCCTCCTCAGGGGGCCCCTACGAGCAGTACTTC

clone size: NA
V gene: TRBV28
J gene: TRBJ1-4
D gene: NA
CDR3 protein: CASSPSINEKLFF
CDR3 DNA: TGTGCCAGCAGTCCCAGTATAAATGAAAAACTGTTTTTT

clone size: NA
V gene: TRBV2
J gene: TRBJ1-1
D gene: NA
CDR3 protein: CASSTSTGSTEAFF
CDR3 DNA: NA

clone size: NA
V gene: TRBV30
J gene: TRBJ1-1
D gene: NA
CDR3 protein: CAWSEGGRTEAFF
CDR3 DNA: TGTGCCTGGAGTGAGGGGGGGCGGACTGAAGCTTTCTTT

clone size: NA
V gene: TRBV5-6
J gene: TRBJ2-7
D gene: NA
CDR3 protein: CASRIVGAYEQYF
CDR3 DNA: TGTGCCAGCAGGATCGTCGGGGCCTACGAGCAGTACTTC

clone size: few
V gene: TRBV4-1
J gene: TRBJ2-7
D gene: NA
CDR3 protein: CASSQGGKVGYEQYF
CDR3 DNA: TGCGCCAGCAGCCAAGGCGGAAAAGTCGGCTACGAGCAGTACTTC

clone size: NA
V gene: TRBV27
J gene: TRBJ2-1
D gene: TRBD1
CDR3 protein: CASSSSDRGRWNEQFF
CDR3 DNA: TGTGCCAGCAGTTCCTCCGACAGGGGGCGGTGGAATGAGCAGTTCTTC

clone size: NA
V gene: TRBV15
J gene: TRBJ1-3
D gene: TRBD1
CDR3 protein: CATSDRVNTIYF
CDR3 DNA: TGTGCCACGAGCGACAGGGTCAACACCATATATTTT

clone size: NA
V gene: TRBV6-5
J gene: TRBJ2-4
D gene: TRBD1
CDR3 protein: CASSMAGQGANIQYF
CDR3 DNA: TGTGCCAGCAGTATGGCAGGACAGGGGGCAAACATTCAGTACTTC

clone size: NA
V gene: TRBV7-2
J gene: TRBJ1-3
D gene: NA
CDR3 protein: CASSLEAGAGNTIYF
CDR3 DNA: TGTGCCAGCAGCTTAGAGGCAGGGGCTGGAAACACCATATATTTT

clone size: NA
V gene: TRBV4-1
J gene: TRBJ1-1
D gene: NA
CDR3 protein: CASSQERTATEAFF
CDR3 DNA: TGCGCCAGCAGCCAAGAGAGGACAGCCACTGAAGCTTTCTTT

clone size: NA
V gene: TRBV2
J gene: TRBJ1-4
D gene: TRBD1
CDR3 protein: CASSGTGGRKKLFF
CDR3 DNA: TGTGCCAGCAGTGGGACAGGGGGTCGGAAAAAACTGTTTTTT

clone size: NA
V gene: TRBV4-1
J gene: TRBJ1-2
D gene: TRBD1
CDR3 protein: CASSQDPQGADGYTF
CDR3 DNA: TGCGCCAGCAGCCAAGACCCACAGGGGGCTGATGGCTACACCTTC